Included here is one T cell receptor beta chain sequence, with context. These data belong to a study of blood T cell repertoires in COVID-19. The CDR3 loop spans 16 amino acids. Deletions cut 1 base from V and 0 bases from J, with 12 bases between. Germline V gives CDR1 SGHNT, CDR2 YYREEE (reference sequence). TCRdb's copy holds only in-frame clones and misses some; the assay was immunoSEQ multiplex PCR. The repertoire consists of roughly 270,000 clones, with about 85% occurring once and the leading ten covering under 3%. This TCR was recovered from a woman aged 50 to 60 who had recovered from COVID-19. The chain links TRBV5-4 to TRBJ2-3, with no clear D. Sequencing was carried out using PBMCs or T cells enriched from blood (not recorded which). The CDR3 protein is CASSLSADYSTDTQYF. The DNA for the CDR3 is TGTGCCAGCAGCTTGTCTGCAGATTATAGCACAGATACGCAGTATTTT.